The 5 T cell receptor beta chains below were found in one sample sequenced in a study of T cell responses to AZD1222 COVID-19 vaccine. Produced via immunoSEQ multiplex PCR; TCRdb's table is partial and in-frame only. This table has more than 110,000 clones, around 92% appearing once. The sequences come from peripheral blood, collected 28 days after the second AZD1222 dose. These receptors came from an adult who received the AZD1222 COVID-19 vaccine.

The chain carries TRBV27 and TRBJ2-3; a possible D gene is TRBD2 (7 bases). The V end was cut by 4 bases, the J end by 2 bases, with 13 bases between. Per germline, CDR1 MNHEY and CDR2 SMNVEV (reference sequence). CDR3 size: 15 residues. In DNA form, the CDR3 reads TGTGCCAGCAGTTCGCAGGGGACTATCACAGATACGCAGTATTTT. Its protein product is CASSSQGTITDTQYF.

The chain has TRBV12-3 or TRBV12-4 and TRBJ1-2; possibly TRBD1 for D (6 bases). Trimming stripped 5 bases from V and 2 bases from J, with 9 bases between. The CDR3 contains 13 residues. The CDR3 loop reads CASSQDRNYGYTF. CDR3 nucleotides: TGTGCCAGCAGTCAGGACAGAAACTATGGCTACACCTTC.

The chain recombines TRBV19 with TRBJ1-2, with D possibly TRBD1 on 5 matching bases. Looked up from germline, CDR1 is LNHDA and CDR2 is SQIVND (reference sequence). The CDR3 length is 11 residues. Trimming removed 4 bases from V and 7 bases from J, with 7 bases in between. The CDR3 spells CASSNGGGYTF. CDR3 coding DNA: TGTGCCAGTAGTAACGGGGGTGGCTACACCTTC.

This clone was counted only a few times. The chain joins TRBV5-1 to TRBJ1-1; unclear D gene. The CDR3 covers 14 residues. The V end lost 0 bases, the J end lost 0 bases, and 6 bases lay between the germline ends. Per germline, CDR1 SGHRS and CDR2 YFSETQ. The CDR3 loop reads CASSLDPVNTEAFF. CDR3 DNA: TGCGCCAGCAGCTTGGACCCGGTGAACACTGAAGCTTTCTTT.

V and J are TRBV6-6 and TRBJ2-1; D is tentatively TRBD1 or TRBD2 (5 bases each). Germline lookup yields CDR1 MNHNY and CDR2 SVGAGI (reference sequence). This CDR3 has 14 residues. V lost 7 bases to trimming and J lost 4 bases, with 14 bases between them. In DNA, the CDR3 is TGTGCCAGCAATACCGGGACCCTTTACAATGAGCAGTTCTTC. Translation: CASNTGTLYNEQFF.